This T cell receptor beta chain appears in the sequencing data of a study of blood T cell repertoires in COVID-19 (dated by TCRdb to about 2020). Concerning the study at large: Samples covering the acute and convalescent phases of COVID-19 were provided by collaborators in the United States, Italy and Spain. The material from the prospective study consisted of cDNA or gDNA derived from T cells, B-cell-depleted T cells, or PBMCs. The dataset comprised deeply sampled blood TCRbeta repertoires from subjects exposed to, actively infected with, or recovered from COVID-19. A freely available public database, intended as a resource for researchers studying the immune response to SARS-CoV-2, is where the repertoires were released. The samples were drawn from the first 160 participants of the ongoing ImmuneRACE study and from about 1,200 subjects provided by 6 global collaborators. A de-identified subject ID, COVID-19 status, age in years and sex were almost always included in the sample metadata. Where HLA class I and class II types were available, the types were taken from metadata supplied by the sample provider, not from assay-based typing. Points the paper makes about the study in general: The amount of clinical and demographic metadata varied by source and participant and was provided uncurated.

TCRbeta CDR3 regions were amplified from genomic DNA using the immunoSEQ Assay, a bias-controlled multiplex PCR. The study's own analysis went as follows. Nucleated cell counts per sample were estimated from amplification of reference gene primers within the assay. To quantify the absolute abundance of each unique TCRbeta CDR3 rearrangement, sequence reads were collapsed and filtered. For each sample, productive Simpson clonality was calculated as the square root of Simpson's diversity index over productive rearrangements. TCRdb carries this immuneACCESS record with in-frame sequences only. Its versions omit some clonotypes, under half of them owing to an unresolved V gene in the studies checked, with the rest unexplained. V, J and clone size are taken as reported in that table, and D and trimming were inferred from the DNA itself. The sample table shows around 80,000 clones, and roughly 91% are seen once. In total, the top ten clones hold less than 0.65% of the sample.

CDR1 and CDR2 are read off the germline V gene as SGHTA and FQGNSA. The CDR3 numbers 15 residues from cysteine through phenylalanine. The DNA shown is the 45-base CDR3, in frame from base 1. A distance of 17 bases separates the germline ends of V and J, which lose 5 bases and 3 bases respectively. Worth noting for this clone: The specificity of this receptor is unknown. No much larger clone exists at a distance of one base, and base qualities are not known.

Whole blood was collected in K2EDTA tubes by collaborating institutions according to the institutions' own protocols. Collaborator samples were shipped for TCRbeta analysis as frozen whole blood, isolated PBMCs, or DNA extracted from either sample type. The sample comprised peripheral blood. The clonotype comes from a man aged 60 to 69 with acute or convalescent COVID-19. The chain was built from TRBV7-2 and TRBJ2-7; perhaps TRBD2 is the D gene, with 6 bases matching. CDR3 sequence: CASSPRAGVNYEQYF. The nucleotide sequence reads TGTGCCAGCAGCCCCCGAGCGGGTGTAAACTACGAGCAGTACTTC.